This T cell receptor beta chain was captured in a study of cytomegalovirus exposure and HLA in healthy donors. Study outcomes and limitations: Trimming of TCR beta V- and J-genes showed a link, identified in a later analysis, to a missense DCLRE1C variant.

As regards this clone: Its antigen is as yet unknown.

Germline V gene lookup returns CDR1 MNHEY and CDR2 SVGAGI. Trimming shortened V by 7 bases and J by 4 bases, and 7 bases separated the two germline ends. This CDR3 region has 11 residues. With 60 Vbeta and 13 Jbeta primers, the PCR was carried out. Sequencing was performed with immunoSEQ multiplex PCR; in TCRdb, only in-frame clones are kept and a portion is missing. This listing includes approximately 76,000 clones. This clonotype was sampled from a man aged 18 to 30 in good health and CMV-seropositive. Input material: PBMCs. This sequence joins TRBV6-5 and TRBJ2-5; D perhaps matches TRBD1 (6 bases). The CDR3 protein is CASTRGETQYF. Written as DNA, the CDR3 is TGTGCCAGCACCAGGGGAGAGACCCAGTACTTC.